This is a list of T cell receptor beta chains from one sample in a study of cytotoxic CD8 clonotypes in ibrutinib-treated CLL. Assay: immunoSEQ multiplex PCR; the TCRdb copy retains only in-frame clones and omits some. The profile shows 110,000 or so clones, 50% to 65% of them singletons. The sequencing used PBMCs, collected after 24 months of ibrutinib treatment. Every receptor here comes from a human donor with chronic lymphocytic leukemia. Each CDR3 is given with its conserved first and last residue. D genes are given only for firm matches. Not all rows give a size; the values are once, few, many and, for expanded clones, a class.

CDR3aa | CDR3nt | j_gene | d_gene | abundance | v_gene
CASSDPGLAEGLYEQYF | TGTGCCAGCAGTGACCCGGGACTAGCGGAGGGCCTCTACGAGCAGTACTTC | TRBJ2-7 | TRBD2 | many | TRBV2
CASSVTGGYEQYF | TGTGCCAGCAGCGTCACAGGGGGCTACGAGCAGTACTTC | TRBJ2-7 | TRBD1 | - | TRBV11-3
CASSMFQGGAPQHF | TGTGCCAGTAGTATGTTTCAGGGTGGGGCGCCCCAGCATTTT | TRBJ1-5 | - | - | TRBV19
CASSRGESGNTIYF | TGTGCCAGCAGCAGGGGTGAGAGTGGAAACACCATATATTTT | TRBJ1-3 | - | - | TRBV6-5
CASSVYRAQETQYF | TGCGCCAGCAGCGTGTACAGGGCACAAGAGACCCAGTACTTC | TRBJ2-5 | - | - | TRBV5-1
CASLMDRGAEKLFF | TGTGCCAGCTTGATGGACAGGGGCGCTGAAAAACTGTTTTTT | TRBJ1-4 | TRBD1 | few | TRBV2
CASSQELPGGYQETQYF | TGCGCCAGCAGCCAAGAATTGCCAGGGGGCTATCAAGAGACCCAGTACTTC | TRBJ2-5 | TRBD1 | - | TRBV4-3
CASSSYGTGTYEQYF | TGTGCCAGCAGCTCCTACGGGACAGGGACCTACGAGCAGTACTTC | TRBJ2-7 | TRBD1 | - | TRBV7-3
CASSNGQGGYEQYF | TGTGCCAGCAGCAACGGACAGGGTGGCTACGAGCAGTACTTC | TRBJ2-7 | TRBD1 | - | TRBV6-6
CAISDPGAGSSYEQYF | TGTGCCATCAGTGACCCCGGAGCGGGGAGCTCCTACGAGCAGTACTTC | TRBJ2-7 | TRBD2 | - | TRBV10-3
CASRRGGTGELFF | TGTGCCAGTAGACGTGGGGGCACCGGGGAGCTGTTTTTT | TRBJ2-2 | - | - | TRBV19
CASAGTHYGYTF | TGTGCATCAGCCGGGACCCATTATGGCTACACCTTC | TRBJ1-2 | - | few | TRBV10-3
CASGSGYEQYF | TGTGCTAGTGGTTCAGGGTACGAGCAGTACTTC | TRBJ2-7 | - | - | TRBV12-5
CASSLDGLWDEQYF | TGCGCCAGCAGCTTGGACGGGCTCTGGGACGAGCAGTACTTC | TRBJ2-7 | - | - | TRBV5-1
CASSRGDDTDTQYF | TGCGCCAGCAGTCGGGGGGACGACACAGATACGCAGTATTTT | TRBJ2-3 | TRBD2 | - | TRBV5-1
CASSATGGDEKLFF | TGTGCCAGCAGTGCGACAGGGGGGGATGAAAAACTGTTTTTT | TRBJ1-4 | TRBD1 | - | TRBV25-1
CAWSQGTRVGELFF | TGTGCCTGGAGTCAGGGGACTAGGGTCGGGGAGCTGTTTTTT | TRBJ2-2 | TRBD2 | few | TRBV30
CATRGVLQETQYF | TGTGCCACTCGGGGGGTCCTACAAGAGACCCAGTACTTC | TRBJ2-5 | TRBD2 | - | TRBV6-5
CASSLRGGRGGEETQYF | TGTGCCAGCAGCCTTCGAGGGGGCAGGGGAGGTGAAGAGACCCAGTACTTC | TRBJ2-5 | - | many | TRBV9
CASSGGNPTDTQYF | TGTGCCAGCAGCGGAGGGAATCCCACAGATACGCAGTATTTT | TRBJ2-3 | - | - | TRBV9
CASSRTGDYGYTF | TGTGCCAGCAGCCGAACGGGGGACTATGGCTACACCTTC | TRBJ1-2 | - | - | TRBV2
CASSIVAASGFYNEQFF | TGTGCCAGTAGTATAGTGGCGGCTAGCGGCTTTTACAATGAGCAGTTCTTC | TRBJ2-1 | TRBD2 | - | TRBV19
CASSTDRALTDTQYF | TGCGCCAGCAGCACCGACAGGGCACTTACAGATACGCAGTATTTT | TRBJ2-3 | TRBD1 | - | TRBV5-1
CASSQNVLPDTQYF | TGTGCCAGCAGCCAGAACGTTTTACCGGATACGCAGTATTTT | TRBJ2-3 | - | once | TRBV14
CASRKSQGRRSPLHF | TGTGCCAGCAGGAAATCACAGGGTAGACGCTCACCCCTCCACTTT | TRBJ1-6 | - | - | TRBV21-1
CASSLNGGGNSPLHF | TGTGCCAGCAGCTTAAATGGGGGAGGCAATTCACCCCTCCACTTT | TRBJ1-6 | - | few | TRBV7-2
CASSLVDEQFF | TGTGCCAGCAGCTTAGTCGATGAGCAGTTCTTC | TRBJ2-1 | - | few | TRBV7-8
CASSVDSGTGGTEAFF | TGTGCCAGCAGCGTTGATTCCGGGACAGGGGGCACTGAAGCTTTCTTT | TRBJ1-1 | TRBD1 | - | TRBV9
CASTRDRGEETQYF | TGTGCCAGCACCCGGGACAGGGGTGAGGAGACCCAGTACTTC | TRBJ2-5 | TRBD1 | - | TRBV28
CSALTDTQYF | TGCAGCGCTCTAACAGATACGCAGTATTTT | TRBJ2-3 | - | few | TRBV29-1
CASSVADYEQFF | TGTGCCAGCAGCGTAGCTGACTATGAGCAGTTCTTC | TRBJ2-1 | - | few | TRBV9
CASSLSSGKYQETQYF | TGTGCCAGCAGCTTAAGTAGCGGGAAATACCAAGAGACCCAGTACTTC | TRBJ2-5 | TRBD2 | - | TRBV7-8
CASSLEQGNYGYTF | TGCGCCAGCAGCTTGGAGCAGGGGAACTATGGCTACACCTTC | TRBJ1-2 | - | - | TRBV5-1
CASSPKRTGHNSGNTIYF | TGTGCCAGCTCCCCGAAAAGAACCGGACACAACTCTGGAAACACCATATATTTT | TRBJ1-3 | - | few | TRBV18
CASSPGMMNQPQHF | TGTGCCAGCTCCCCAGGGATGATGAATCAGCCCCAGCATTTT | TRBJ1-5 | - | - | TRBV28
CASSFSGTSGSSGANVLTF | TGTGCCAGCAGCTTTTCCGGGACTAGCGGATCCTCTGGGGCCAACGTCCTGACTTTC | TRBJ2-6 | TRBD2 | - | TRBV5-8
CASSSLGGYTEAFF | TGTGCCAGCAGTTCCCTCGGCGGGTATACTGAAGCTTTCTTT | TRBJ1-1 | - | few | TRBV6-5
CASRALTGRPEKLFF | TGTGCCAGCAGGGCCCTCACAGGGAGGCCCGAAAAACTGTTTTTT | TRBJ1-4 | - | - | TRBV25-1
CASSYGSGGGETQYF | TGTGCCAGCAGTTACGGGAGCGGGGGCGGAGAGACCCAGTACTTC | TRBJ2-5 | TRBD2 | - | TRBV6-6
CASSQDRGAAYNEQFF | TGCGCCAGCAGCCAAGATCGGGGGGCAGCTTACAATGAGCAGTTCTTC | TRBJ2-1 | - | few | TRBV4-1
CSAVGAEGYTF | TGCAGCGCAGTAGGGGCAGAGGGCTACACCTTC | TRBJ1-2 | - | - | TRBV29-1
CASSYRGNYEQYF | TGTGCCAGCAGTTACCGCGGGAACTACGAGCAGTACTTC | TRBJ2-7 | - | - | TRBV6-6
CASGLAGTSFLHF | TGTGCTAGTGGTTTGGCGGGAACTTCGTTCCTCCACTTT | TRBJ1-6 | - | few | TRBV12-5
CASSSNTGELFF | TGTGCCAGCAGCTCGAACACCGGGGAGCTGTTTTTT | TRBJ2-2 | - | - | TRBV5-6
CASSRNRDVNTEAFF | TGCGCCAGCAGCCGTAACCGGGATGTGAACACTGAAGCTTTCTTT | TRBJ1-1 | - | - | TRBV4-1